Shown below are 25 T cell receptor beta chains from a single sample sequenced in a study of blood T cell repertoires in COVID-19. Here immunoSEQ multiplex PCR was the method, and the copy in TCRdb shows in-frame clones only, minus some. This sample yields 250,000 to 400,000 clones, of which around nine tenths are seen a single time; 1% belongs to the top ten. Sequenced material: peripheral blood. The receptors derive from a man in his forties or fifties with active or convalescent COVID-19.

J is TRBJ2-2 and V is TRBV18; weak D call: TRBD2 (6 bases). The CDR3 contains 15 residues. Germline V gene lookup returns CDR1 KGHSH and CDR2 LQKENI. V was cut by 8 bases and J by 3 bases, with 16 bases left in between. In DNA, the CDR3 is TGTGCCAGCCGCGCGGCGGGGCCGTACACCGGGGAGCTGTTTTTT. Its protein is CASRAAGPYTGELFF.

The rearrangement links TRBV28 to TRBJ1-4; weak D call: TRBD1 (5 bases). The CDR3 extends over 13 amino acids. Trimming took 5 bases from V and 8 from J, leaving 12 bases between them. CDR1 is MDHEN and CDR2 is SYDVKM in the germline V gene. CDR3 DNA sequence: TGTGCCAGCAGTCTTGGGGGGGGAGAAAAACTGTTTTTT. It specifies CASSLGGGEKLFF.

The V and J genes are TRBV10-3 and TRBJ1-1; D is unclear. The V and J ends lost 2 bases and 7 bases respectively, with 8 bases between them. Germline V CDR1 and CDR2: ENHRY, SYGVKD. The CDR3 totals 12 residues. The CDR3 coding sequence is TGTGCCATCAGTGAGAGCGGCAGTGAAGCTTTCTTT. Translated, it gives CAISESGSEAFF.

This clone was observed a single time. This chain uses TRBV23-1 with TRBJ1-2, with 7 bases aligning to TRBD1. TRBV23-1 carries the ORF label, with uncertain function. Trimming cost V 3 bases and J 4 bases; bases outside gene matches: 5. CDR3 length: 14 amino acids. As DNA, the CDR3 is TGCGCCAGCAGTCATTTAGGGGGCGGCTATGGCTACACCTTC. It encodes CASSHLGGGYGYTF.

The V call is TRBV2, the J call TRBJ1-2; TRBD1 is a possible D gene (6 bases). The CDR3 spans 14 residues. The ends were cut back, 2 bases at V and 3 bases at J, with 10 bases in the middle. From germline, CDR1 is SNHLY and CDR2 FYNNEI. DNA of the CDR3: TGTGCCAGCAGTGAATCGCAGGGGCACTATGGCTACACCTTC. Translated: CASSESQGHYGYTF.

The chain is built from TRBV11-3 and TRBJ2-1; 11 bases match TRBD1. The CDR3 runs 16 residues. The V segment lost 5 bases and the J segment 7 bases; nucleotides outside the gene matches: 10. Germline lookup yields CDR1 SGHNT and CDR2 YENEEA. The CDR3 here is CASSIPGTGGKNEQFF. For the CDR3, the DNA is TGTGCCAGCAGCATCCCAGGGACAGGGGGTAAAAATGAGCAGTTCTTC.

This chain connects TRBV2 to TRBJ1-4; TRBD1 matches at 7 bases. The CDR3 contains 16 residues. V trimming: 1 base; J trimming: 0 bases; junction bases outside the gene matches: 2. Germline values: CDR1 SNHLY, CDR2 FYNNEI. In nucleotides, the CDR3 is TGTGCCAGCAGTGAAGAAGGGGGCGCAACTAATGAAAAACTGTTTTTT. Protein sequence: CASSEEGGATNEKLFF.

The chain uses TRBV5-5 and TRBJ1-2; D is unclear. This CDR3 has 16 amino acids. Germline assignment: CDR1 SGHKS and CDR2 YYEKEE (reference sequence). V shed 0 bases and J shed 5 bases, with 17 bases lying between them. CDR3 residues: CASSLEPQPTSYGYTF. The CDR3 DNA sequence: TGTGCCAGCAGCTTGGAGCCCCAACCAACCTCGTATGGCTACACCTTC.

V and J are TRBV28 and TRBJ1-2; possible D gene TRBD1, 5 bases. Germline CDR1 reads MDHEN; CDR2 reads SYDVKM. This CDR3 has 13 residues. The V end lost 7 bases, the J end lost 7 bases, and 16 bases lay between the germline ends. CDR3 sequence (DNA): TGTGCCAGCATGTGGGGGGTAACAGGTGGCTACACCTTC. It yields the protein CASMWGVTGGYTF.

V is TRBV10-3 and J is TRBJ2-7; D might be TRBD2 (6 bases). Trimming cost V 4 bases and J 1 base, with 14 bases left between them. Germline CDR1 ENHRY, CDR2 SYGVKD. The CDR3 covers 15 residues. Written as DNA, the CDR3 is TGTGCCATCAGTGCCCGGGAGTTAGTATCCTACGAGCAGTACTTC. Its translation is CAISARELVSYEQYF.

The V gene is TRBV7-2, the J gene TRBJ2-3, with TRBD2 identical over 9 bases. V shed 3 bases, J shed 5 bases, and the junction held 3 bases outside the gene matches. Germline V gene lookup returns CDR1 SGHTA and CDR2 FQGNSA. The CDR3 has 14 amino acids. CDR3 DNA: TGTGCCAGCAGCTTGTCGCGGGGGGGAGATACGCAGTATTTT. Protein sequence: CASSLSRGGDTQYF. Full variable domain (remainder filled in from reference TRBV7-2 and TRBJ2-3): GAGVSQSPSNKVTEKGKDVELRCDPISGHTALYWYRQSLGQGLEFLIYFQGNSAPDKSGLPSDRFSAERTGGSVSTLTIQRTQQEDSAVYLCASSLSRGGDTQYFGPGTRLTVL.

The V gene is TRBV5-1, the J gene TRBJ1-4; 10 bases match TRBD1. The CDR3 contains 14 residues. The J segment lost 7 bases and the V segment lost 5 bases, leaving 5 bases of the junction unmatched. Germline CDR1 reads SGHRS; CDR2 reads YFSETQ. DNA of the CDR3: TGCGCCAGCAGTAAGACAGGGGGCTCTGAAAAACTGTTTTTT. Protein product: CASSKTGGSEKLFF.

This clone was counted between two and nine times. The V gene is TRBV7-6, the J gene TRBJ1-2, with a possible D match to TRBD1 (5 bases). V was trimmed by 0 bases and J by 2 bases, leaving 7 bases between them. Germline loops: CDR1 SGHVS, CDR2 FNYEAQ. The CDR3 contains 14 residues. The CDR3 sequence: CASSLAGGNYGYTF. The DNA for the CDR3 is TGTGCCAGCAGCTTAGCGGGGGGAAACTATGGCTACACCTTC.

J is TRBJ1-4 and V is TRBV5-1, with D unresolved. CDR3 size: 15 residues. CDR1 is SGHRS, CDR2 YFSETQ, per germline. Trimming took 0 bases from V and 0 from J, leaving 6 bases between them. The CDR3 sequence is CASSLASATNEKLFF. For the CDR3, the DNA is TGCGCCAGCAGCTTGGCGTCCGCAACTAATGAAAAACTGTTTTTT.

In nucleotides, the CDR3 is TGTGCCTGGAACCGTCTGTGGCGGGGGGGCCCGGGTACGCAGTATTTT. Encoded protein: CAWNRLWRGGPGTQYF. The chain is built from TRBV30 and TRBJ2-3; 9 bases match TRBD2. J was trimmed by 8 bases and V by 4 bases; bases with no gene match: 16. Germline V gives CDR1 GTSNPN, CDR2 SVGIG (reference sequence). This CDR3 comprises 16 residues.

V and J are TRBV9 and TRBJ1-1, with TRBD1 identical over 7 bases. The V gene end was trimmed by 2 bases and the J gene end by 5 bases; junction bases not matched to a gene: 9. CDR3 length equals 15 residues. Germline V gene data show CDR1 as SGDLS and CDR2 as YYNGEE. DNA of the CDR3: TGTGCCAGCAGCGTGTCCGGGACAGTCGGGACTGAAGCTTTCTTT. Its translation is CASSVSGTVGTEAFF. The entire variable domain, with the rest obtained from reference TRBV9 and TRBJ1-1, is as follows: DSGVTQTPKHLITATGQRVTLRCSPRSGDLSVYWYQQSLDQGLQFLIQYYNGEERAKGNILERFSAQQFPDLHSELNLSSLELGDSALYFCASSVSGTVGTEAFFGQGTRLTVV.

The chain employs TRBV6-5 and TRBJ1-4; 8 bases fit TRBD1. V trimming: 6 bases; J trimming: 8 bases; junction bases outside the gene matches: 11. Per germline, CDR1 MNHEY and CDR2 SVGAGI. The CDR3 has 15 amino acids. This CDR3 is CASSHGDRGMEKLFF. The CDR3 coding sequence is TGTGCCAGCAGCCACGGAGACAGGGGAATGGAAAAACTGTTTTTT.

This chain joins TRBV7-8 and TRBJ2-1; 7 positions agree with TRBD2. V lost 3 bases to trimming and J lost 7 bases; unmatched junction nucleotides: 9. The CDR3 covers 15 residues. Looked up from germline, CDR1 is SGHVS and CDR2 is FQNEAQ. The CDR3 region is CASSLRQGRENEQFF. CDR3 in DNA: TGTGCCAGCAGCTTGCGTCAAGGGCGGGAGAATGAGCAGTTCTTC.

The chain couples TRBV6-5 to TRBJ1-1; D perhaps matches TRBD1 (5 bases). CDR1 and CDR2 from the germline V gene are MNHEY and SVGAGI. V shed 4 bases and J shed 4 bases, with 10 bases lying between them. CDR3 size: 13 residues. The CDR3 sequence: CASSFGGGTEAFF. CDR3 in DNA: TGTGCCAGCAGTTTTGGGGGGGGCACTGAAGCTTTCTTT.

The chain is built from TRBV27 and TRBJ2-1; TRBD2 agrees at 8 bases. V lost 4 bases and J lost 9; bases outside the gene matches: 17. This CDR3 is built from 17 residues. Germline V gene sequence: CDR1 MNHEY, CDR2 SMNVEV (reference sequence). CDR3 DNA sequence: TGTGCCAGCAGTTCGCTAATACTAGCGGAGGTAGGAGGTGAGCAGTTCTTC. As protein: CASSSLILAEVGGEQFF.

The chain employs TRBV5-4 and TRBJ2-7, with 8 bases that match TRBD2. Germline V CDR1 and CDR2: SGHNT, YYREEE (reference sequence). With V trimmed by 2 bases and J by 2 bases, 6 bases remained unmatched. The CDR3 loop spans 15 amino acids. The CDR3 region is CASSLPPGLAYEQYF. The CDR3 bases are TGTGCCAGCAGCTTACCACCGGGACTAGCCTACGAGCAGTACTTC.

This clone has a single count. The chain employs TRBV6-2 or TRBV6-3 and TRBJ1-4; D may be TRBD1 (6 bases). Trimming shortened V by 0 bases and J by 8 bases, and 10 bases separated the two germline ends. The CDR3 loop spans 14 amino acids. From germline, CDR1 is MNHEY and CDR2 SVGEGT. The CDR3 DNA sequence: TGTGCCAGCAGTTACTCTAACAGGGACGAAAAACTGTTTTTT. Translated: CASSYSNRDEKLFF.

The rearrangement links TRBV7-9 to TRBJ2-5; 9 nucleotides align to TRBD1. Germline V CDR1 and CDR2: SEHNR, FQNEAQ (reference sequence). The CDR3 totals 16 residues. J lost 2 bases, V lost 2 bases, and 6 bases had no gene match. CDR3 sequence reads: CASSLKWGQGQETQYF. CDR3 coding DNA: TGTGCCAGCAGCTTAAAGTGGGGACAGGGACAAGAGACCCAGTACTTC. Supplemented by reference TRBV7-9 and TRBJ2-5, the full variable domain reads DTGVSQNPRHKITKRGQNVTFRCDPISEHNRLYWYRQTLGQGPEFLTYFQNEAQLEKSRLLSDRFSAERPKGSFSTLEIQRTEQGDSAMYLCASSLKWGQGQETQYFGPGTRLLVL.

The genes are TRBV7-9 and TRBJ2-7; 7 nucleotides agree with TRBD1. This CDR3 spans 14 amino acids. Per germline, CDR1 SEHNR and CDR2 FQNEAQ (reference sequence). The ends lost 4 bases at V and 0 bases at J; junction bases unmatched: 3. CDR3 sequence reads: CASSSDRSSYEQYF. The CDR3, as DNA: TGTGCCAGCAGCTCGGACAGGAGCTCCTACGAGCAGTACTTC. Variable domain in full (rest from reference TRBV7-9 and TRBJ2-7): DTGVSQNPRHKITKRGQNVTFRCDPISEHNRLYWYRQTLGQGPEFLTYFQNEAQLEKSRLLSDRFSAERPKGSFSTLEIQRTEQGDSAMYLCASSSDRSSYEQYFGPGTRLTVT.

Note on this clone: Other DNA sequences in the sample encode the same CDR3. The V gene is TRBV5-1, the J gene TRBJ1-2, with 7 nucleotides matching TRBD1. CDR3 length equals 13 residues. The trim removed 2 bases at V and 3 bases at J, leaving 1 base unmatched. Germline V lookup: CDR1 SGHRS, CDR2 YFSETQ. CDR3: CASSFTGDYGYTF. The CDR3 region has the DNA TGCGCCAGCAGCTTCACAGGGGACTATGGCTACACCTTC.